The source of this TCR beta chain is a study of cytomegalovirus exposure and HLA in healthy donors. The study's findings and limits: Later analysis identified 15,000 to 20,000 TCR beta sequences associated with HLA alleles, using a false discovery rate threshold of 0.05.

CDR1 is MGHRA, CDR2 YSYEKL, per germline. With V trimmed by 0 bases and J by 0 bases, 5 bases remained unmatched. This CDR3 region has 17 residues. This clone is a singleton in its sample. What it binds is unknown. 13 Jbeta primers and 60 Vbeta primers were used for the PCR. Sequenced by immunoSEQ multiplex PCR; TCRdb stores in-frame clones only, minus some. The sample consists of some 250,000 clones, 82% of them appearing once. Sequencing used PBMCs. This TCR derives from a woman in her thirties or forties in good health and CMV-seropositive. The chain is built from TRBV4-1 and TRBJ2-7; 10 nucleotides line up with TRBD2. The CDR3 DNA reads as TGCGCCAGCAGCCAAGAGGGGGCTAGCGGGAGCTCCTACGAGCAGTACTTC. Protein: CASSQEGASGSSYEQYF.